This T cell receptor (beta chain) originates from a study of T cells in tuberculosis. The study's findings and limits: The TCR-beta difference was not significant; alpha differences partly reflected length. Selection depended on which cryopreserved specimens were available. A GMM-specific repertoire classifier reached roughly 86% accuracy, AUROC 0.90.

Here immunoSEQ multiplex PCR was the method, and the copy in TCRdb shows in-frame clones only, minus some. The data contain 40,000 to 45,000 clones, roughly 94% of them singletons. Germline CDR1 SGHTA, CDR2 FQGNSA. The junction had 9 bases not matched to a gene; V was cut back by 5 bases and J by 2 bases. CDR3 size: 15 residues. Comment on this clone: Antigen specificity is unknown.

The chain recombines TRBV7-2 with TRBJ2-7, with 7 bases that match TRBD2. The sequencing input was PBMCs. The origin of this receptor is a donor between 10 and 35 years old with latent tuberculosis or without tuberculosis infection. Some clones in this sample may be carry-over from other donors' samples. The CDR3 reads CASSLREGLPYEQYF. Here the CDR3 DNA reads TGTGCCAGCAGCCTAAGGGAGGGGCTCCCCTACGAGCAGTACTTC. Looking up the rest from reference TRBV7-2 and TRBJ2-7 gives the full variable domain: GAGVSQSPSNKVTEKGKDVELRCDPISGHTALYWYRQSLGQGLEFLIYFQGNSAPDKSGLPSDRFSAERTGGSVSTLTIQRTQQEDSAVYLCASSLREGLPYEQYFGPGTRLTVT.